This T cell receptor beta chain came from a study of CD8+CD57+ T cells in acquired aplastic anemia. Study information: The sorted CD4+ and CD8+ cells yielded an average around 3 ug of DNA. Among healthy donors, CD4+ cells averaged approximately 10 million reads. Broader study findings: Patients and controls turned out to have some 30 CD8+ CDR3 sequences in common. The CD8+ Simpson's diversity of patients and controls was not significantly different.

The CDR3 runs to 14 residues. Per germline, CDR1 WSHSY and CDR2 SAAADI. The V end lost 2 bases, the J end lost 4 bases, and 9 bases lay between the germline ends. Profiling of TCR beta VDJ combinations and CDR3 sequences used genomic DNA as template. TCRdb analysed the reads with MiXCR anew, one entry per CDR3 protein. In the table there are about 150,000 distinct CDR3 sequences, 41% of which are singletons. Ten or more counts support this clonotype. What it recognizes is unknown. This sequence joins TRBV10-2 and TRBJ1-3, with a weak D call TRBD1 (5 bases). Sequenced sample: sorted CD4+, CD8+, or CD8+CD57+ T cells (not recorded which) from PBMCs. The clonotype comes from a human donor in good health, serving as a control. CDR3 protein: CASSEQGWGNTIYF. CDR3 DNA sequence: TGCGCCAGCAGTGAGCAGGGTTGGGGAAACACCATATATTTT.